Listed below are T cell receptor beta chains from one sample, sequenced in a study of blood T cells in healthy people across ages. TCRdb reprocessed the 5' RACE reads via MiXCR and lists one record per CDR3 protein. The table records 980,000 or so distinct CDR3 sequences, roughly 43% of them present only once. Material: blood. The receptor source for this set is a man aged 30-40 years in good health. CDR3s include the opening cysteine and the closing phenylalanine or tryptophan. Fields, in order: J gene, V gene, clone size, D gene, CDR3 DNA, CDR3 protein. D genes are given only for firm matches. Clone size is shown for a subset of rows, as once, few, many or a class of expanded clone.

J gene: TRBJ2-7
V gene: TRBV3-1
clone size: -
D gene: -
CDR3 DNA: TGTGCCAGCAGCCAAAGGCCAGGGTCCCCCTCCGAGCAGTACTTC
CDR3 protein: CASSQRPGSPSEQYF

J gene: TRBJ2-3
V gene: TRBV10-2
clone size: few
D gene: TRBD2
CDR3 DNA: TGCGCCAGCCGCCAGGGAGTAGCGGGGGGGCTAGCAGATACGCAGTATTTT
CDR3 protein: CASRQGVAGGLADTQYF

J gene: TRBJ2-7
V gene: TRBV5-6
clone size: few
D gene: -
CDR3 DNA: TGTGCCAGCAATGCAGGGTTCGAGCAGTACTTC
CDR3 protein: CASNAGFEQYF

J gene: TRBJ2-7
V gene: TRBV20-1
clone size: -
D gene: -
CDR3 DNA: TGCAGTGCTAGAGATCGGGGCCCCCTCCTCGAGCAGTACTTC
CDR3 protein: CSARDRGPLLEQYF

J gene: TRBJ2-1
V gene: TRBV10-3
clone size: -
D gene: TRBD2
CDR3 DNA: TGTGCCATCAGGAGCGGGGGGTCTGGGAATGAGCAGTTCTTC
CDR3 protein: CAIRSGGSGNEQFF

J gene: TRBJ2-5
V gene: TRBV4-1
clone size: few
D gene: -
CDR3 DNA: TGCGCCAGCAGCCAAGATAGGGTAATAGAGACCCAGTACTTC
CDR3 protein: CASSQDRVIETQYF

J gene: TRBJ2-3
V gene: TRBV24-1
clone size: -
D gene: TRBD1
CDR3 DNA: TGTGCCACCAGTGATTACGGGACAGGTTCCGATACGCAGTATTTT
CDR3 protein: CATSDYGTGSDTQYF

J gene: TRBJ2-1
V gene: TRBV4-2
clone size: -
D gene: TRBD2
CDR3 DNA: TGTGCCAGCAGCCGTAGCGGGGGGGAGTTGGGTGGGCAGTTCTTC
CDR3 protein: CASSRSGGELGGQFF

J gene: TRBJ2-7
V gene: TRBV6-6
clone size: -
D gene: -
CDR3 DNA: TGTGCCAGCAGTAACTCTTTCGGCAGTTCCCCCTACGAGCAGTACTTC
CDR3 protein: CASSNSFGSSPYEQYF

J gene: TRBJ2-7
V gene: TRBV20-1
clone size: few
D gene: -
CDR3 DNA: TGCAGTGCTAGAGGGAGGGGGGCACTCTCCTACGAGCAGTACTTC
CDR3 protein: CSARGRGALSYEQYF

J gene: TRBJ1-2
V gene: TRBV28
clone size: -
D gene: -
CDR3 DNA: TGTGCCAGCAGTTCTCTAAATAAGGGTCTGTCTGGCTACACCTTC
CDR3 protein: CASSSLNKGLSGYTF

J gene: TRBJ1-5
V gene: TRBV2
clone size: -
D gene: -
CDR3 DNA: TGTGCCAGCAGTGAAATCCGAAACAATCAGCCCCAGCATTTT
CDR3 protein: CASSEIRNNQPQHF

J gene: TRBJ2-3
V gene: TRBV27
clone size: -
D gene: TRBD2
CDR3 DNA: TGTGCCAGCAAGGGCGGGGGGGCCTCAGATACGCAGTATTTT
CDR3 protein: CASKGGGASDTQYF

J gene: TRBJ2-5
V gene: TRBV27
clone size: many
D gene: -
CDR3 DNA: TGTGCCAGCAGTTTAAGCGGTGGGACCCAGTACTTC
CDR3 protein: CASSLSGGTQYF

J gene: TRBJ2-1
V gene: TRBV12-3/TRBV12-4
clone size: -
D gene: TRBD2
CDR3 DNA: TGTGCCAGCAGTTTAACTAGCGGGGGGGCGGGCTACAATGAGCAGTTCTTC
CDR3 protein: CASSLTSGGAGYNEQFF

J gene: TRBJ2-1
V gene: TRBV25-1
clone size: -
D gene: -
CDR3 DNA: TGTGCCAGCAGTGAATCAGAGATCAATGAGCAGTTCTTC
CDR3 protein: CASSESEINEQFF

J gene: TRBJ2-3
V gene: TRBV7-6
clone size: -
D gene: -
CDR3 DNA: TGTGCCGGGGATACGCAGTATTTT
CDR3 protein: CAGDTQYF

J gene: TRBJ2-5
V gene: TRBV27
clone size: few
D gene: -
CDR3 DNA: TGTGCCAGCAGTTCGGGACCGGACGGGACCCAGTACTTC
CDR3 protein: CASSSGPDGTQYF

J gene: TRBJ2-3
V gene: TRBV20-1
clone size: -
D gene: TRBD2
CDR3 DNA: TGCAGTGCTAGAGAGTCTAGCGGTAGCAGAGATACGCAGTATTTT
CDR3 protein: CSARESSGSRDTQYF

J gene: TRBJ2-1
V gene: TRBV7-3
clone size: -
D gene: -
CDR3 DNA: TGTGCCAGCAGCATAACTTTGGGTGAGCAGTTCTTC
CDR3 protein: CASSITLGEQFF

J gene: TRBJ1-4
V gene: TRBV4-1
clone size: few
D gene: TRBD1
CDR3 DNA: TGCGCCAGCAGCCAAGCCAGGGGGGATGAAAAACTGTTTTTT
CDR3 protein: CASSQARGDEKLFF

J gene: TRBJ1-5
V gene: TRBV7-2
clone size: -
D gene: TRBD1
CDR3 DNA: TGTGCCAGCAGCTTCCGGACAGGGACAGTTTTTCGCAATCAGCCCCAGCATTTT
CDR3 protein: CASSFRTGTVFRNQPQHF

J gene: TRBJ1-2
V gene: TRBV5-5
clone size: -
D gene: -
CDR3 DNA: TGTGCCAGCAGCTTGTTAGGCTTGGGACTCCAATATGGCTACACCTTC
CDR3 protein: CASSLLGLGLQYGYTF

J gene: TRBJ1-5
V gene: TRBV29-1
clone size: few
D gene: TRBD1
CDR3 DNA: TGCAGCGTTGTCCGTCAGCGACAGGGGACCTATAGCAATCAGCCCCAGCATTTT
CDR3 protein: CSVVRQRQGTYSNQPQHF

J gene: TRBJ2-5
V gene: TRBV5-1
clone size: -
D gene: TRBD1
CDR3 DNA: TGCGCCAGCAGTCCCGATCCGGGACAGACCTACAATGAGCAGTACTTC
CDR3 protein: CASSPDPGQTYNEQYF

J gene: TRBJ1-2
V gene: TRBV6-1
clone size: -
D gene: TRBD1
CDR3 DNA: TGTGCCAGCAGTGAGGACAGGGACCTGGGCTACACCTTC
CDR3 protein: CASSEDRDLGYTF

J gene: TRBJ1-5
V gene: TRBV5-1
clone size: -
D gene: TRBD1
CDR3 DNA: TGCGCCAGCAGCTTACAGGGGGCGACCGGTCAGCCCCAGCATTTT
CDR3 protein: CASSLQGATGQPQHF

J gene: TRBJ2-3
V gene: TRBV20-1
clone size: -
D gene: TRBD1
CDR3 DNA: TGCAGTGCTCTCACGGGGACAGGGCTGGCAGATACGCAGTATTTT
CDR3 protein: CSALTGTGLADTQYF

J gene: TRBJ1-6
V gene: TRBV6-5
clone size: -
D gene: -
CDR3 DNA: TGTGCCAGCAGTCAGAATGGAATGCTCCACTTT
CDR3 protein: CASSQNGMLHF

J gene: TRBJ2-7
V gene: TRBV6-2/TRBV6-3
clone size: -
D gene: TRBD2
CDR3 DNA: TGTGCCAGCCGCCCGGCGGGGGGGCTTTATTTCGAGCAGTACTTC
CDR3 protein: CASRPAGGLYFEQYF

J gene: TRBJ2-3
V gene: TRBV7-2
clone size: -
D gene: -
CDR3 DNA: TGTGCCAGCAGCTTAGAAGGATCACGCACAGATACGCAGTATTTT
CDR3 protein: CASSLEGSRTDTQYF

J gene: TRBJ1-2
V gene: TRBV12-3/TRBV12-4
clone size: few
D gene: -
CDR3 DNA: TGTGCCAGCAGTTCGGACCTTTACACCTTC
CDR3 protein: CASSSDLYTF

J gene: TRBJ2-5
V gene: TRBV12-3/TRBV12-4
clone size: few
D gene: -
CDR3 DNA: TGTGCCAGTTACCGGTCAGGAGCCGCGGAGACCCAGTACTTC
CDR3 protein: CASYRSGAAETQYF

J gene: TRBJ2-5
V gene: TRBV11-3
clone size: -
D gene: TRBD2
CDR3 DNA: TGTGCCAGCAGCCGCCTAGCGGGGGGCCACAATGAGCAGTACTTC
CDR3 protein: CASSRLAGGHNEQYF

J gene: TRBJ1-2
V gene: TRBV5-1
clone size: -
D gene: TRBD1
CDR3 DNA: TGCGCCAGCAGCTTGTGGGAGGGGGCTGACTATGGCTACACCTTC
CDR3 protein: CASSLWEGADYGYTF

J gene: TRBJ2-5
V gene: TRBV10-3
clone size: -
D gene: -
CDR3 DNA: TGTGCCATCAGTGGCCCATTAGACAGATTCCAAGAGACCCAGTACTTC
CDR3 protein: CAISGPLDRFQETQYF

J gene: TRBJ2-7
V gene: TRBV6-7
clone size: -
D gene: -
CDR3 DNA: TGTGCCAGCAGCTGCGGACAGCCGTCGAGGGTCTACGAGCAGTACTTC
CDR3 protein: CASSCGQPSRVYEQYF

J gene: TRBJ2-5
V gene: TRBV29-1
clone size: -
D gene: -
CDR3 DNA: TGCAGCGGGTTTTCGGGGACCCAGTACTTC
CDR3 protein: CSGFSGTQYF

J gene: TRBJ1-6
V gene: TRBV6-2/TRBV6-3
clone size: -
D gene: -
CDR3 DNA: TGTGCCAGCAGTTACGTCTCGAAAAAGAATTCACCCCTCCACTTT
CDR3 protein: CASSYVSKKNSPLHF

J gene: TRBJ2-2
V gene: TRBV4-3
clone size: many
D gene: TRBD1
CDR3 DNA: TGCGCCAGCAGCCAAGGACAGGGAAGAAACACCGGGGAGCTGTTTTTT
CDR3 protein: CASSQGQGRNTGELFF

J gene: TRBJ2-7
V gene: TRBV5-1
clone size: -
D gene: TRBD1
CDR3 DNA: TGCGCCAGCAGCGAGGGGACAGTCTCCTACGAGCAGTACTTC
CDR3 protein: CASSEGTVSYEQYF

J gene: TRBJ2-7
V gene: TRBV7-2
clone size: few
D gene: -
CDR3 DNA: TGTGCCAGCAGCTTATCTCCAGTTATCTACGAGCAGTACTTC
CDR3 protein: CASSLSPVIYEQYF